This record covers a single T cell receptor beta chain. Its antigen is currently unknown. The data derive from a study of T cells after yellow fever vaccination. Germline values: CDR1 ENHRY, CDR2 SYGVKD. This CDR3 is built from 13 residues. With 4 bases removed from V and 5 bases from J, the gap between germline ends came to 12 bases. Overall study results and limits: Detected again after the booster were most primary-vaccination clones, at 95% to 96% CD4 and about 89% CD8. The secondary response was weaker but peaked faster, day 5 versus 15.

For TCR, cDNA came from 5'RACE template switching, which added a universal primer site and UMIs. TCRdb analysed the 5' RACE reads with MiXCR anew, one entry per CDR3 protein. The sample includes some 320,000 distinct CDR3 sequences, 4.1% of them seen just once. The sequenced sample was PBMCs, obtained 5 days after the yellow fever booster vaccination. This TCR came from a man in his late teens or twenties who received the YFV17D yellow fever vaccine. The rearrangement uses TRBV10-3 and TRBJ2-7, with D possibly TRBD2 on 5 matching bases. The CDR3 here is CAISAGMRDEQYV. In DNA form, the CDR3 reads TGTGCCATCAGTGCCGGTATGCGGGACGAGCAGTACGTC.